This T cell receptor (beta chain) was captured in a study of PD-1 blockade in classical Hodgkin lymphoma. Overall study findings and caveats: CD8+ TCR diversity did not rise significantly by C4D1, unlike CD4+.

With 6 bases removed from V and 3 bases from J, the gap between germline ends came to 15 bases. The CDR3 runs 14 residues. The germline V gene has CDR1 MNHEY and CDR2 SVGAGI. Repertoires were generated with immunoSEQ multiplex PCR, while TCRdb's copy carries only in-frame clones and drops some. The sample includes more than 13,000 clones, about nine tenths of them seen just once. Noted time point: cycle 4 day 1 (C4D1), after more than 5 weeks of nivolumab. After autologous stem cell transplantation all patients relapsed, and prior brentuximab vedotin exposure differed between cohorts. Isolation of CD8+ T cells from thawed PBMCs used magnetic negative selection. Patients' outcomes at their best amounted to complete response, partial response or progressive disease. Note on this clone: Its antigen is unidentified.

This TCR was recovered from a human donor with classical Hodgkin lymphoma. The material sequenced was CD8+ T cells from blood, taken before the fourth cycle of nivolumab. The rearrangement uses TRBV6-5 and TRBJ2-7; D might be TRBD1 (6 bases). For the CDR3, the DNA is TGTGCCAGCAGCGGGACAAGGGTCCACTACGAGCAGTACTTC. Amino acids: CASSGTRVHYEQYF.